This T cell receptor (beta chain) derives from a study of regulatory T cells in long-lasting Graves disease. The study, taken as a whole, reports: Persistent Graves' patients showed reduced TCR diversity versus newly diagnosed patients.

Assembly of TCR beta libraries relied on iRepertoire HTBI primers together with Arm-PCR of CDR3 regions. TCRdb re-analysed the multiplex PCR reads in MiXCR, keeping a single row per CDR3 protein. The data show 500,000 to 700,000 distinct CDR3 sequences, with around 30% seen just once and roughly 46% held by the top ten. The CDR3 sequence is 14 residues long. Deletions cut 5 bases from V and 0 bases from J, with 8 bases between. Time point meaning: persistent/refractory GD, antithyroid drugs over 5 years with positive TRAb. TCR sequences were obtained from RNA taken from PBMCs. This clonotype occurred a few times. What it binds is not known.

The source of this sequence is a female donor with Graves disease. Here the sequenced sample was peripheral blood mononuclear cells (PBMCs), taken when the disease was refractory, from a patient treated with antithyroid drugs. This sequence joins TRBV12-3 or TRBV12-4 and TRBJ1-3, with unresolved D. CDR3 protein: CASSERISGNTIYF. The DNA for the CDR3 is TGTGCCAGCAGTGAGCGGATCTCTGGAAACACCATATATTTT.